The 30 T cell receptor beta chains below all came from one sample that was sequenced in a study of cytomegalovirus exposure and HLA in healthy donors. PCR employed 60 Vbeta and 13 Jbeta primers. Profiling relied on immunoSEQ multiplex PCR, and the TCRdb table lists in-frame clones only, not all of them. In the table there are 150,000 to 200,000 clones, 84% of which are singletons. The sample was PBMCs. The receptors shown here come from a boy aged 5-17 years in good health and CMV-seronegative.

In its sample, this clone was seen a few times. The chain recombines TRBV4-1 with TRBJ1-1; D is uncertain. Trimming stripped 3 bases from V and 5 bases from J, with 16 bases between. Germline CDR1 and CDR2: MGHRA and YSYEKL. The CDR3 is made up of 15 amino acids. As DNA, the CDR3 is TGCGCCAGCAGCCATCACCCGGGTCTCGGGACTGAAGCTTTCTTT. Protein product: CASSHHPGLGTEAFF.

The V call is TRBV12-5, the J call TRBJ1-3; D remains ambiguous. The CDR3 is made up of 16 amino acids. Trimming removed 1 base at V and 0 bases at J, with 10 bases between. The germline V gene encodes CDR1 LGHNT and CDR2 FRNRAP. CDR3 nucleotide sequence: TGTGCTAGTGGTTTGGGTCCGGGTCTCTCTGGAAACACCATATATTTT. It specifies CASGLGPGLSGNTIYF.

The chain is built from TRBV7-2 and TRBJ2-7; D perhaps matches TRBD2 (5 bases). Trimming took 2 bases from V and 0 from J, leaving 8 bases between them. The CDR3 sequence is 14 residues long. Germline CDR1 is SGHTA and CDR2 is FQGNSA. The CDR3 loop is CASSLIGGSYEQYF. In DNA form, the CDR3 reads TGTGCCAGCAGCTTAATAGGAGGCTCCTACGAGCAGTACTTC.

The chain has TRBV7-9 and TRBJ2-7, with a weak D call TRBD2 (6 bases). The CDR3 runs 15 residues. The V end lost 5 bases, the J end lost 3 bases, and 17 bases lay between the germline ends. Germline-derived CDR1 and CDR2 are SEHNR and FQNEAQ (reference sequence). CDR3 amino acids: CASSNDGLKGYEQYF. The CDR3 region has the DNA TGTGCCAGCAGCAACGACGGACTAAAAGGCTACGAGCAGTACTTC.

This clone was seen only a few times. The chain couples TRBV27 to TRBJ2-7; a possible D gene is TRBD1 (6 bases). The CDR3 runs 14 residues. Germline V lookup: CDR1 MNHEY, CDR2 SMNVEV (reference sequence). V was pared by 5 bases and J by 3 bases, with 14 bases between. The DNA of the CDR3 is TGTGCCAGCAGTCCAACCCGGGACAACTACGAGCAGTACTTC. Its translation: CASSPTRDNYEQYF.

J is TRBJ1-3 and V is TRBV30; the D gene is possibly TRBD1 (5 bases). Germline CDR1 is GTSNPN and CDR2 is SVGIG (reference sequence). The CDR3 is made up of 14 amino acids. Trimming left V 2 bases short and J 0 bases short, with 8 bases between. CDR3 region: CAWSQGLSGNTIYF. Here the CDR3 DNA reads TGTGCCTGGAGTCAGGGTCTCTCTGGAAACACCATATATTTT.

This rearrangement joins TRBV19 to TRBJ1-1; D gene ambiguous. CDR3 size: 16 residues. In germline, CDR1 is LNHDA, CDR2 SQIVND (reference sequence). The V gene lost 1 base and the J gene lost 0 bases, with 12 bases spanning the gap. The CDR3 DNA is TGTGCCAGTAGTATAGTGGGAGAGAACATGAACACTGAAGCTTTCTTT. It yields the protein CASSIVGENMNTEAFF.

The genes are TRBV6-6 and TRBJ1-4; the D gene is possibly TRBD1 (5 bases). The CDR3 is made up of 13 amino acids. V shed 7 bases and J shed 4 bases, with 10 bases lying between them. Germline loops: CDR1 MNHNY, CDR2 SVGAGI (reference sequence). The CDR3 loop is CASTRQGNEKLFF. CDR3 in DNA: TGTGCCAGCACGAGGCAGGGTAATGAAAAACTGTTTTTT.

The chain has TRBV5-1 and TRBJ1-2; unclear D gene. CDR3 length: 13 residues. V was cut by 0 bases and J by 3 bases, with 6 bases left in between. The V gene's germline CDR1 is SGHRS and CDR2 YFSETQ. The CDR3: CASSLESDYGYTF. The CDR3 nucleotides are TGCGCCAGCAGCTTGGAGAGTGACTATGGCTACACCTTC.

The chain uses TRBV28 and TRBJ1-3; unclear D gene. V lost 2 bases to trimming and J lost 4 bases, with 3 bases between them. Germline values: CDR1 MDHEN, CDR2 SYDVKM. CDR3 size: 12 residues. The CDR3 DNA reads as TGTGCCAGCAGTTTACAGGGAAACACCATATATTTT. Translation gives CASSLQGNTIYF.

Details on this clone: The junction does not match germline at one end; this may be a read error. The rearrangement links TRBV7-7 to TRBJ2-7, with 7 bases matching TRBD1. Germline loops: CDR1 SSHAT, CDR2 FNYEAQ (reference sequence). This CDR3 comprises 13 residues. This CDR3 is CASSPTGFHEQYF. The CDR3 DNA reads as TGTGCTAGCAGCCCGACAGGGTTCCACGAGCAGTACTTC.

V is TRBV28 and J is TRBJ1-5; D is unresolved. This CDR3 comprises 12 residues. V lost 10 bases to trimming and J lost 4 bases, with 11 bases between them. Germline V gene data show CDR1 as MDHEN and CDR2 as SYDVKM. CDR3 bases: TGTGCCACCTGGACGGGAAATCAGCCCCAGCATTTT. Encoded protein: CATWTGNQPQHF.

This sequence joins TRBV5-1 and TRBJ1-1; D gene ambiguous. CDR3 length equals 14 residues. In germline, CDR1 is SGHRS, CDR2 YFSETQ. Trimming removed 0 bases at V and 1 base at J, with 7 bases between. The CDR3 nucleotides read TGCGCCAGCAGCTTGGTGAGTAAGAACACTGAAGCTTTCTTT. Translated: CASSLVSKNTEAFF.

This clone was found once. The chain carries TRBV12-5 and TRBJ2-7; TRBD1 matches at 8 bases. CDR1 and CDR2 (germline): LGHNT, FRNRAP. The CDR3 runs 15 residues. Trimming removed 7 bases from V and 2 bases from J; junction bases left unmatched: 10. The CDR3 loop is CASVYSQGATYEQYF. In DNA, the CDR3 is TGTGCTAGTGTTTACTCCCAGGGGGCCACCTACGAGCAGTACTTC. Complete variable domain (other parts from reference TRBV12-5 and TRBJ2-7): DARVTQTPRHKVTEMGQEVTMRCQPILGHNTVFWYRQTMMQGLELLAYFRNRAPLDDSGMPKDRFSAEMPDATLATLKIQPSEPRDSAVYFCASVYSQGATYEQYFGPGTRLTVT.

The genes are TRBV27 and TRBJ2-2; possible D gene TRBD2, 5 bases. V was trimmed by 4 bases and J by 1 base, leaving 13 bases between them. The germline V gene encodes CDR1 MNHEY and CDR2 SMNVEV (reference sequence). This CDR3 has 16 residues. In DNA form, the CDR3 reads TGTGCCAGCAGTTATTTGGGCGCGGGGAACACCGGGGAGCTGTTTTTT. Translating it yields CASSYLGAGNTGELFF.

The rearrangement uses TRBV4-1 and TRBJ2-2; 7 bases are shared with TRBD1. The CDR3 is made up of 17 amino acids. In germline, CDR1 is MGHRA, CDR2 YSYEKL. V gave up 2 bases and J gave up 1 base; unmatched junction bases: 7. The DNA of the CDR3 is TGCGCCAGCAGCCAAACCTACGGGACAGAGAACACCGGGGAGCTGTTTTTT. Residues: CASSQTYGTENTGELFF.

The chain joins TRBV7-6 to TRBJ1-1; 7 bases agree with TRBD1. This CDR3 region has 15 residues. The V and J ends lost 5 bases and 2 bases, in that order; junction bases with no gene match: 8. Germline CDR1 and CDR2: SGHVS and FNYEAQ. CDR3 DNA sequence: TGTGCCAGCAGCCCCCGACAGGGCGAAAACACTGAAGCTTTCTTT. Amino acids: CASSPRQGENTEAFF.

The chain has TRBV6-5 and TRBJ1-4; unclear D gene. With 5 bases removed from V and 10 bases from J, the gap between germline ends came to 17 bases. CDR1 and CDR2 (germline): MNHEY, SVGAGI. This CDR3 contains 14 residues. CDR3 bases: TGTGCCAGCAGTGCCATAGAGCTGTCGGGAAAACTGTTTTTT. This codes for CASSAIELSGKLFF.

The rearrangement joins TRBV5-1 to TRBJ1-1; D gene uncertain. Germline assignment: CDR1 SGHRS and CDR2 YFSETQ. V lost 3 bases and J 1 base, leaving 10 bases between the germline ends. This CDR3 contains 14 residues. CDR3 nucleotide sequence: TGCGCCAGCAGCTCCGGTTCGGGGAACACTGAAGCTTTCTTT. It is translated as CASSSGSGNTEAFF.

This sequence joins TRBV2 and TRBJ1-2; D is ambiguous. This CDR3 has 16 residues. V lost 7 bases, J lost 4 bases, and 22 bases lay in between. The germline CDR1 and CDR2 sequences are SNHLY and FYNNEI. The CDR3 DNA is TGTGCCAGCACTCCGGGATCTTCCCTACCCACCTATGGCTACACCTTC. The encoded protein is CASTPGSSLPTYGYTF.

The chain employs TRBV15 and TRBJ1-2; no clear D. The CDR3 runs 16 residues. Germline values: CDR1 LNHNV, CDR2 YYDKDF (reference sequence). V lost 0 bases and J 6 bases, leaving 17 bases between the germline ends. The CDR3 sequence is CATSRDPASPRDGYTF. CDR3 bases: TGTGCCACCAGCAGAGATCCCGCCTCCCCCCGAGATGGCTACACCTTC.

The chain employs TRBV15 and TRBJ1-2; tentative D call: TRBD1 (5 bases). V gave up 2 bases and J gave up 8 bases, with 15 bases separating them. The CDR3 extends over 14 amino acids. Germline loops: CDR1 LNHNV, CDR2 YYDKDF (reference sequence). Here the CDR3 DNA reads TGTGCCACCAGCAGACGCGGGGTTGGGGCCGGCTACACCTTC. It encodes CATSRRGVGAGYTF. Filled out from reference TRBV15 and TRBJ1-2, the complete variable domain reads DAMVIQNPRYQVTQFGKPVTLSCSQTLNHNVMYWYQQKSSQAPKLLFHYYDKDFNNEADTPDNFQSRRPNTSFCFLDIRSPGLGDTAMYLCATSRRGVGAGYTFGSGTRLTVV.

In its sample, this clone was seen a few times. V is TRBV6-1 and J is TRBJ1-1; D remains unclear. Trimming pared 5 bases from V and 1 base from J, leaving 11 bases between. Germline V gene sequence: CDR1 MNHNS, CDR2 SASEGT. CDR3 length equals 14 residues. The CDR3 sequence: CASSRTPANTEAFF. CDR3 bases: TGTGCCAGCAGTCGGACTCCCGCGAACACTGAAGCTTTCTTT.

The CDR3 region is CATGTGGNSPLHF. CDR3 coding DNA: TGTGCCACAGGGACAGGGGGTAATTCACCCCTCCACTTT. The chain joins TRBV15 to TRBJ1-6; 11 bases are a match to TRBD1. The CDR3 covers 13 residues. Looked up from germline, CDR1 is LNHNV and CDR2 is YYDKDF (reference sequence). V lost 9 bases and J lost 6; bases outside the gene matches: 1.

V gene TRBV5-1 combines with J gene TRBJ2-1; D is undetermined. The ends were cut back, 5 bases at V and 0 bases at J, with 12 bases in the middle. Looked up from germline, CDR1 is SGHRS and CDR2 is YFSETQ. The CDR3 has 15 residues. The CDR3, as DNA: TGCGCCAGCAGGTCCGGGTTTAGCTCCTACAATGAGCAGTTCTTC. It translates to CASRSGFSSYNEQFF. The entire variable domain, with the rest obtained from reference TRBV5-1 and TRBJ2-1, is as follows: KAGVTQTPRYLIKTRGQQVTLSCSPISGHRSVSWYQQTPGQGLQFLFEYFSETQRNKGNFPGRFSGRQFSNSRSEMNVSTLELGDSALYLCASRSGFSSYNEQFFGPGTRLTVL.

J is TRBJ1-2 and V is TRBV4-3; D is unclear. V lost 0 bases to trimming and J lost 2 bases, with 13 bases between them. The germline CDR1 and CDR2 sequences are LGHNA and YSLEER. CDR3 length equals 16 residues. In nucleotides, the CDR3 is TGCGCCAGCAGCCAAGATCCAGGAAAGCACAACTATGGCTACACCTTC. This gives the protein CASSQDPGKHNYGYTF.

V usage is TRBV9 and J usage is TRBJ2-1; 9 bases map to TRBD2. The trim removed 0 bases at V and 7 bases at J, leaving 14 bases unmatched. CDR3 length: 18 amino acids. The germline CDR1 and CDR2 sequences are SGDLS and YYNGEE. CDR3 DNA sequence: TGTGCCAGCAGCGTAGAGCGGACTGGCGGGGGGGCCAGTAATGAGCAGTTCTTC. Translating gives CASSVERTGGGASNEQFF.

The J gene is TRBJ2-1, the V gene TRBV2; D possibly corresponds to TRBD1 (5 bases). The CDR3 is made up of 14 amino acids. The germline V and J ends were trimmed by 8 bases and 5 bases, with 16 bases remaining between them. Germline CDR1 reads SNHLY; CDR2 reads FYNNEI. The CDR3 spells CASSREIGNNEQFF. CDR3 nucleotide sequence: TGTGCCAGCTCCAGGGAAATCGGTAACAATGAGCAGTTCTTC.

This clone has only one observation. This chain links TRBV5-4 with TRBJ1-1; D unresolved. Germline V gene data show CDR1 as SGHNT and CDR2 as YYREEE (reference sequence). V gave up 2 bases and J gave up 1 base, with 6 bases separating them. This CDR3 has 13 residues. CDR3 region: CASSFHGNTEAFF. For the CDR3, the DNA is TGTGCCAGCAGCTTCCACGGGAACACTGAAGCTTTCTTT.

The chain employs TRBV5-1 and TRBJ2-3; unclear D gene. V was cut by 0 bases and J by 5 bases, with 10 bases left in between. This CDR3 is 14 amino acids long. The germline V gene has CDR1 SGHRS and CDR2 YFSETQ. The CDR3 is CASSLGKRGDTQYF. CDR3 nucleotides: TGCGCCAGCAGCTTGGGTAAGCGTGGAGATACGCAGTATTTT.